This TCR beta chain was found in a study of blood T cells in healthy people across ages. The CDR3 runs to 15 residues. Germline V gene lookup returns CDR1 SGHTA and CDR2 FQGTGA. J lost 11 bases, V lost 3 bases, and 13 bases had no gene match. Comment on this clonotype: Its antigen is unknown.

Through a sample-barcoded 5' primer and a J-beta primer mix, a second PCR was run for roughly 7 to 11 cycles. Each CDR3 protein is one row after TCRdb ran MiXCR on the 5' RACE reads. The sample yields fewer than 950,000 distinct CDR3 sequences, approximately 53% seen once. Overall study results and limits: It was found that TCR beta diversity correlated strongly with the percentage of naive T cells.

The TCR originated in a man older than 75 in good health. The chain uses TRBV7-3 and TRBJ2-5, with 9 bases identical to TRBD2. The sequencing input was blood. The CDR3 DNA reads TGTGCCAGCAGCTTGTACCTAGCGGGGAACAATGAGCAGTACTTC. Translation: CASSLYLAGNNEQYF.